The 21 T cell receptor beta chains below all came from one sample that was sequenced in a study of identical twins. TCRdb reprocessed the 5' RACE reads with MiXCR, giving one entry per CDR3 protein. The top ten clones hold less than 45% of a sample with about 190,000 distinct CDR3 sequences, more than 15% of them seen once. This sample was shared with a second study, whose subject was T cells expressing NK-cell markers.

Sequenced: CD8+ T cells sorted from blood. Every receptor here comes from a woman aged 18-29 years in good health.

CDR3 in amino acids: CASRGTGGSYNEQFF. The CDR3 DNA is TGTGCCAGCAGAGGGACAGGGGGGTCCTACAATGAGCAGTTCTTC. The gene calls are TRBV27 and TRBJ2-1; 11 nucleotides align to TRBD1. CDR1 is MNHEY, CDR2 SMNVEV, per germline (reference sequence). The trim removed 6 bases at V and 1 base at J, leaving 2 bases unmatched. This CDR3 comprises 15 residues.

The sample holds a few counts of this clonotype. V usage is TRBV27 and J usage is TRBJ2-7; possible D gene TRBD2, 7 bases. The V and J ends lost 2 bases and 4 bases respectively, with 12 bases between them. From germline, CDR1 is MNHEY and CDR2 SMNVEV (reference sequence). There are 14 residues in the CDR3. The CDR3 spells CASSLRGARYEQYF. The CDR3 bases are TGTGCCAGCAGTTTACGGGGGGCAAGGTACGAGCAGTACTTC.

This clonotype was seen a handful of times. The rearrangement links TRBV14 to TRBJ2-3; D unclear. Germline V gives CDR1 SGHDN, CDR2 FVKESK. The CDR3 is 13 residues long. V was clipped by 0 bases and J by 6 bases, with 7 bases between them. The CDR3 sequence is CASSQEVYDTQYF. The DNA of the CDR3 is TGTGCCAGCAGCCAAGAAGTATACGATACGCAGTATTTT. Drawing the rest from reference TRBV14 and TRBJ2-3, the complete variable domain is EAGVTQFPSHSVIEKGQTVTLRCDPISGHDNLYWYRRVMGKEIKFLLHFVKESKQDESGMPNNRFLAERTGGTYSTLKVQPAELEDSGVYFCASSQEVYDTQYFGPGTRLTVL.

The chain carries TRBV13 and TRBJ2-2; 11 nucleotides match TRBD2. CDR1 is PRHDT and CDR2 is FYEKMQ in the germline V gene (reference sequence). V shed 7 bases, J shed 4 bases, and the junction held 5 bases outside the gene matches. CDR3 size: 15 residues. CDR3 in DNA: TGTGCCAGCACCGGTGGACTAGCGGGCACCGGGGAGCTGTTTTTT. Its protein product is CASTGGLAGTGELFF.

This clonotype was seen at least ten times. This rearrangement joins TRBV12-3 or TRBV12-4 to TRBJ1-3, with D possibly being TRBD1 (6 bases). V was clipped by 4 bases and J by 4 bases, with 11 bases between them. This CDR3 has 14 amino acids. The CDR3 loop is CASSSTGTGNTIYF. CDR3 sequence (DNA): TGTGCCAGCAGTTCCACCGGGACAGGAAACACCATATATTTT.

The chain carries TRBV25-1 and TRBJ2-1; TRBD2 agrees at 11 bases. Germline V gene data show CDR1 as MGHDK and CDR2 as SYGVNS. The CDR3 loop spans 14 amino acids. The trim removed 8 bases at V and 3 bases at J, leaving 3 bases unmatched. The CDR3 spells CASVAGGVYNEQFF. CDR3 sequence (DNA): TGTGCCAGCGTAGCGGGGGGGGTCTACAATGAGCAGTTCTTC.

This clonotype turned up a few times. CDR3 in DNA: TGTGCCAGCAGTCCGTTGACAGGGGGAAATAATGAAAAACTGTTTTTT. It is translated as CASSPLTGGNNEKLFF. The chain uses TRBV12-3 or TRBV12-4 and TRBJ1-4, with 9 bases fitting TRBD1. The CDR3 loop spans 16 amino acids. The V segment lost 5 bases and the J segment 4 bases; nucleotides outside the gene matches: 8.

This clonotype was seen a few times. The chain carries TRBV2 and TRBJ1-2; D remains ambiguous. The CDR3 is 14 residues long. With 3 bases removed from V and 2 bases from J, the gap between germline ends came to 10 bases. Germline CDR1 is SNHLY and CDR2 is FYNNEI. The CDR3 is CASSEVAGNYGYTF. The CDR3 region has the DNA TGTGCCAGCAGTGAGGTGGCAGGAAACTATGGCTACACCTTC. Full variable domain (remainder filled in from reference TRBV2 and TRBJ1-2): EPEVTQTPSHQVTQMGQEVILRCVPISNHLYFYWYRQILGQKVEFLVSFYNNEISEKSEIFDDQFSVERPDGSNFTLKIRSTKLEDSAMYFCASSEVAGNYGYTFGSGTRLTVV.

The chain recombines TRBV3-1 with TRBJ2-2; 8 nucleotides match TRBD2. The V and J ends lost 7 bases and 5 bases, in that order; junction bases with no gene match: 36. CDR1 is LGHDT, CDR2 YNNKEL, per germline (reference sequence). The CDR3 has 24 amino acids. The CDR3 here is CASIPCTFFVPLTGTSLETGELFF. The CDR3 DNA follows: TGTGCCAGCATCCCCTGTACCTTCTTCGTCCCCTTAACCGGGACTAGTTTAGAAACCGGGGAGCTGTTTTTT.

This clonotype was seen a handful of times. The chain combines TRBV10-3 with TRBJ2-1; 13 bases match TRBD2. In germline, CDR1 is ENHRY, CDR2 SYGVKD. The CDR3 runs to 15 residues. J was trimmed by 6 bases and V by 6 bases; bases with no gene match: 5. CDR3 region: CAISPGTSGTNEQFF. For the CDR3, the DNA is TGTGCCATCAGCCCCGGGACTAGCGGGACCAATGAGCAGTTCTTC.

This clonotype was seen a few times. The chain carries TRBV7-2 and TRBJ2-5; 8 nucleotides align to TRBD2. Germline-derived CDR1 and CDR2 are SGHTA and FQGNSA. V was clipped by 8 bases and J by 1 base; unmatched bases: 9. This CDR3 has 15 residues. CDR3 in DNA: TGTGCCAGCGCGGGGGGCAATACACGCCAAGAGACCCAGTACTTC. Protein sequence: CASAGGNTRQETQYF.

V usage is TRBV19 and J usage is TRBJ1-2, with D perhaps TRBD1 (5 bases). V lost 6 bases, J lost 4 bases, and 18 bases lay in between. Germline CDR1 LNHDA, CDR2 SQIVND (reference sequence). CDR3 length equals 15 residues. The DNA of the CDR3 is TGTGCCAGTAGCTCGTCGGCGAGGGGCTTCTATGGCTACACCTTC. This encodes CASSSSARGFYGYTF.

In this sample, this clonotype turned up many times. The genes are TRBV5-6 and TRBJ2-1, with D possibly TRBD2 on 6 matching bases. CDR3 size: 15 residues. Germline V lookup: CDR1 SGHDT, CDR2 YYEEEE. V shed 2 bases and J shed 4 bases, with 13 bases lying between them. This CDR3 is CASSFGSGLYNEQFF. The CDR3 nucleotides are TGTGCCAGCAGCTTTGGCAGCGGGTTGTACAATGAGCAGTTCTTC.

This sequence joins TRBV11-1 and TRBJ2-2, with TRBD2 matching 10 bases. Germline V gene sequence: CDR1 SGHAT, CDR2 FQDESV (reference sequence). This CDR3 spans 21 amino acids. The V segment lost 5 bases and the J segment 0 bases; nucleotides outside the gene matches: 18. CDR3 region: CASSTRLAGLMRAANTGELFF. The DNA for the CDR3 is TGTGCCAGCAGCACCAGACTAGCGGGCCTTATGAGGGCCGCGAACACCGGGGAGCTGTTTTTT.

This clonotype was detected only a few times. This rearrangement joins TRBV6-2 or TRBV6-3 to TRBJ2-1; D is possibly TRBD1 or TRBD2 (5 bases each). V was shortened by 6 bases and J by 4 bases, with 16 bases between the two germline ends. The CDR3 contains 15 residues. From germline, CDR1 is MNHEY and CDR2 SVGEGT. CDR3 in DNA: TGTGCCAGCAGCTTATCCGGGACGAGGTACAATGAGCAGTTCTTC. Its protein is CASSLSGTRYNEQFF.

The rearrangement joins TRBV9 to TRBJ2-7; tentatively, D is TRBD1 (5 bases). This CDR3 spans 11 amino acids. CDR1 is SGDLS and CDR2 is YYNGEE in the germline V gene. Trimming shortened V by 4 bases and J by 10 bases, and 12 bases separated the two germline ends. This chain's CDR3 is CASSSGASQYF. CDR3 coding DNA: TGTGCCAGCAGCTCTGGGGCCTCCCAGTACTTC.

This clonotype was detected many times. The rearrangement joins TRBV4-3 to TRBJ2-2, with TRBD2 matching over 10 bases. This CDR3 comprises 16 residues. The junction had 3 bases not matched to a gene; V was cut back by 0 bases and J by 5 bases. Germline values: CDR1 LGHNA, CDR2 YSLEER. The CDR3 here is CASSQDGTSATGELFF. CDR3 DNA: TGCGCCAGCAGCCAAGACGGGACTAGCGCAACCGGGGAGCTGTTTTTT.

J is TRBJ2-7 and V is TRBV30; no firm D call. Germline V CDR1 and CDR2: GTSNPN, SVGIG (reference sequence). V lost 5 bases to trimming and J lost 3 bases, with 17 bases between them. The CDR3 runs to 14 residues. CDR3 residues: CAWCTADGYYEQYF. CDR3 in DNA: TGTGCCTGGTGCACCGCGGACGGGTACTACGAGCAGTACTTC.

J is TRBJ2-5 and V is TRBV12-3 or TRBV12-4, with 16 nucleotides matching TRBD2. V gave up 4 bases and J gave up 0 bases; unmatched junction bases: 8. The CDR3 sequence is 19 residues long. The CDR3 region has the DNA TGTGCCAGCAGTTACGACGGGACTAGCGGGAGGGGGTACCAAGAGACCCAGTACTTC. As protein: CASSYDGTSGRGYQETQYF.

In nucleotides, the CDR3 is TGTGCCAGCAGCCTCACACAGGGGGCCTACGAGCAGTACTTC. The encoded protein is CASSLTQGAYEQYF. J is TRBJ2-7 and V is TRBV14, with 8 bases aligning to TRBD1. The V gene end was trimmed by 4 bases and the J gene end by 2 bases; junction bases not matched to a gene: 4. Germline assignment: CDR1 SGHDN and CDR2 FVKESK. This CDR3 is 14 amino acids long.

This clonotype occurred a few times. The chain combines TRBV6-2 or TRBV6-3 with TRBJ2-1, with 8 bases that match TRBD1. Germline values: CDR1 MNHEY, CDR2 SVGEGT. V shed 4 bases and J 1 base; nucleotides not matched to a gene: 6. The CDR3 sequence is 16 residues long. The chain's CDR3 is CASSSPTGGSYNEQFF. As DNA, the CDR3 is TGTGCCAGCAGTTCTCCCACAGGGGGTTCCTACAATGAGCAGTTCTTC.